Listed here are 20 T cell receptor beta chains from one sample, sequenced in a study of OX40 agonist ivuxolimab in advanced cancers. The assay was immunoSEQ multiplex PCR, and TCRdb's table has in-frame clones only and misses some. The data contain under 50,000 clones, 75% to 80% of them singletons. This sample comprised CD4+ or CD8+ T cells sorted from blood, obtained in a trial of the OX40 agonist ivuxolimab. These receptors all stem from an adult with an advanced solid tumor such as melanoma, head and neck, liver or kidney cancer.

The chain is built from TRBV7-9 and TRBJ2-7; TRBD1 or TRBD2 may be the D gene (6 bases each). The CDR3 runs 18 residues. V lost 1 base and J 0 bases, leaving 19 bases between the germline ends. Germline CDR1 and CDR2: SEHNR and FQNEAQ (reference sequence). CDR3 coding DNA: TGTGCCAGCAGCTTAGGTAGGGGGGAGCTGGGGAGCTCCTACGAGCAGTACTTC. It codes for CASSLGRGELGSSYEQYF.

CDR3 nucleotides: TGTGCCAGCATCGTCGGCCGCGTAAAAGATACGCAGTATTTT. Translation: CASIVGRVKDTQYF. The chain employs TRBV7-8 and TRBJ2-3; D gene uncertain. Germline CDR1 and CDR2: SGHVS and FQNEAQ. Trimming took off 7 bases at V and 5 bases at J, with 16 bases between the two ends. The CDR3 has 14 residues.

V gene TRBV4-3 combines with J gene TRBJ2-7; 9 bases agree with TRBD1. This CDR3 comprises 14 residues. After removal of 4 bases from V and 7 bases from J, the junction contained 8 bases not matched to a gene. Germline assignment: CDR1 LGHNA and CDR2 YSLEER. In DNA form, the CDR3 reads TGCGCCAGCAGCCCCATGACAGGGGGTTGGGAGCAGTACTTC. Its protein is CASSPMTGGWEQYF.

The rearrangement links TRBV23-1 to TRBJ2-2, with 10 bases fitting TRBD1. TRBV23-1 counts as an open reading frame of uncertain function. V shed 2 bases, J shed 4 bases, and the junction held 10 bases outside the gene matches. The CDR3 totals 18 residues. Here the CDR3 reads CASSQKFWGQGPTGELFF. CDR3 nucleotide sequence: TGCGCCAGCAGTCAAAAATTTTGGGGACAGGGGCCCACCGGGGAGCTGTTTTTT.

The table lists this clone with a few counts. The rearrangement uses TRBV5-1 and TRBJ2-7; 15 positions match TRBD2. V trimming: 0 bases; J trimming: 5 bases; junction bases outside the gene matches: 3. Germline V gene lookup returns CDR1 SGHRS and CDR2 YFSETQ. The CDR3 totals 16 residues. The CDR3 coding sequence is TGCGCCAGCAGCTTGGGGACTAGCGGGAGGGTGAACGAGCAGTACTTC. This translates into CASSLGTSGRVNEQYF.

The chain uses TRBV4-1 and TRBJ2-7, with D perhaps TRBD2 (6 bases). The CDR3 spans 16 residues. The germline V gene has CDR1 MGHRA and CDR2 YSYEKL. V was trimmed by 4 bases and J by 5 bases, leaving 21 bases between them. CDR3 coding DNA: TGCGCCAGCAGCCTACCGGGAGCCGGGGAGTGGAACGAGCAGTACTTC. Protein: CASSLPGAGEWNEQYF.

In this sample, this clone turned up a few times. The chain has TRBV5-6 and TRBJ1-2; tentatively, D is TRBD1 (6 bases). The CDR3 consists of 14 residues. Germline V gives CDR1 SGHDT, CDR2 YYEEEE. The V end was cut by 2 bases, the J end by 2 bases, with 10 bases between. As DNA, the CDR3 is TGTGCCAGCAGCTTTAAAGACAGGAACTATGGCTACACCTTC. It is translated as CASSFKDRNYGYTF. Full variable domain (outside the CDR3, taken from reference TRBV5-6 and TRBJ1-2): DAGVTQSPTHLIKTRGQQVTLRCSPKSGHDTVSWYQQALGQGPQFIFQYYEEEERQRGNFPDRFSGHQFPNYSSELNVNALLLGDSALYLCASSFKDRNYGYTFGSGTRLTVV.

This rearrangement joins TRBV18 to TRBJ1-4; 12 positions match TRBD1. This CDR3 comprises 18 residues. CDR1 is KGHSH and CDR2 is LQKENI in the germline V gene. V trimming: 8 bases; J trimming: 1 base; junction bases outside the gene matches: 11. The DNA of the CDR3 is TGTGCCAGCCAACTTGGGACAGGGGGCGCCGGAACTAATGAAAAACTGTTTTTT. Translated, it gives CASQLGTGGAGTNEKLFF.

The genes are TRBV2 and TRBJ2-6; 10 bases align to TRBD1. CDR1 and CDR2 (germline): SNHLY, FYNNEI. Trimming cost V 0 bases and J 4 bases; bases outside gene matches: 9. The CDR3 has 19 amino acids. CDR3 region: CASSEARGTGASGANVLTF. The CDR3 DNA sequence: TGTGCCAGCAGTGAAGCGAGGGGGACAGGGGCGTCGGGGGCCAACGTCCTGACTTTC.

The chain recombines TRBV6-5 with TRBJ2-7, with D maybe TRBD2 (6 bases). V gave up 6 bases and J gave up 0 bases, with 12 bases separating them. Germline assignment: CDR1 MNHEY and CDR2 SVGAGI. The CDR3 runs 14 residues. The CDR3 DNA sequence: TGTGCCAGCAGCCGGGACTCGAGCTCCTACGAGCAGTACTTC. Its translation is CASSRDSSSYEQYF.

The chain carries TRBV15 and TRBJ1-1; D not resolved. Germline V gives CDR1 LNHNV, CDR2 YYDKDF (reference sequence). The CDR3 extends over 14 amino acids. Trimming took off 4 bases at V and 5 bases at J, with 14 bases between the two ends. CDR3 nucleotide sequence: TGTGCCACCAGCACTCAAAGAGGGTTGACTGAAGCTTTCTTT. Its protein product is CATSTQRGLTEAFF.

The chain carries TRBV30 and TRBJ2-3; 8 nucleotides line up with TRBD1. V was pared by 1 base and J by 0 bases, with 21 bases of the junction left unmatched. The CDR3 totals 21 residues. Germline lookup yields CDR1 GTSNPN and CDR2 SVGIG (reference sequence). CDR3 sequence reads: CAWSGPGGEPAPFSSTDTQYF. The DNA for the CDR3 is TGTGCCTGGAGTGGGCCAGGGGGCGAGCCCGCACCCTTTTCTAGCACAGATACGCAGTATTTT. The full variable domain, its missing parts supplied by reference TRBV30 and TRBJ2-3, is SQTIHQWPATLVQPVGSPLSLECTVEGTSNPNLYWYRQAAGRGLQLLFYSVGIGQISSEVPQNLSASRPQDRQFILSSKKLLLSDSGFYLCAWSGPGGEPAPFSSTDTQYFGPGTRLTVL.

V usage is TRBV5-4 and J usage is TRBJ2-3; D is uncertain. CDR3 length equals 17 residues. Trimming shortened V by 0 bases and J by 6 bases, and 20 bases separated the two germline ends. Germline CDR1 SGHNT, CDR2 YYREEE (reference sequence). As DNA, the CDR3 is TGTGCCAGCAGCTTGGGGGCGGCGGCCCGTTCGGGCGATACGCAGTATTTT. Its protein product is CASSLGAAARSGDTQYF.

The CDR3 loop is CASSTHRDTRWDGYTF. The CDR3 DNA reads TGTGCCAGCAGCACCCATCGGGACACCCGGTGGGATGGCTACACCTTC. The chain uses TRBV21-1 and TRBJ1-2; TRBD1, the table's D call, was not compared with the DNA. TRBV21-1 is a pseudogene locus. CDR3 size: 16 residues.

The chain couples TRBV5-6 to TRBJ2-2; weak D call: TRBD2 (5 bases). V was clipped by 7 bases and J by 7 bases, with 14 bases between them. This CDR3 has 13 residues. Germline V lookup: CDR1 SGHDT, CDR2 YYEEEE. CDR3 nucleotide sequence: TGTGCCAGCGTGGACTTCCCGGGCGGGGAGCTGTTTTTT. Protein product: CASVDFPGGELFF. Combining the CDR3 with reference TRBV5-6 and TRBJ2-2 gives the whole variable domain DAGVTQSPTHLIKTRGQQVTLRCSPKSGHDTVSWYQQALGQGPQFIFQYYEEEERQRGNFPDRFSGHQFPNYSSELNVNALLLGDSALYLCASVDFPGGELFFGEGSRLTVL.

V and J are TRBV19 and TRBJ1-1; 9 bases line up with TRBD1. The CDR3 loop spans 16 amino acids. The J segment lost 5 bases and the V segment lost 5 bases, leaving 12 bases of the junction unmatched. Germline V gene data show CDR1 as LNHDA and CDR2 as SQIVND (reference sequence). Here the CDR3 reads CASSPPGTGIRTEAFF. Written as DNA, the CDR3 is TGTGCCAGTAGTCCCCCCGGGACAGGGATTCGGACTGAAGCTTTCTTT.

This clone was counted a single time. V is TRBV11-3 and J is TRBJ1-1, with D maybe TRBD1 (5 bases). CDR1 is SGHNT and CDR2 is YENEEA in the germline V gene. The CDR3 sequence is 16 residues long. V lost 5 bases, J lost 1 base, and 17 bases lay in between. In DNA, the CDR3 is TGTGCCAGCAGCACTCAAGGGGCGTTTGGGAACACTGAAGCTTTCTTT. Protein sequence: CASSTQGAFGNTEAFF.

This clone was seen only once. The DNA for the CDR3 is TGTGCCAGCAGCTTGTGGAACGGAGCTGGAGACATTCAGTACTTC. It encodes CASSLWNGAGDIQYF. The chain links TRBV5-8 to TRBJ2-4, with D hard to call. This CDR3 region has 15 residues. The germline V gene encodes CDR1 SGHTS and CDR2 YDEGEE. V was trimmed by 1 base and J by 8 bases, leaving 16 bases between them.

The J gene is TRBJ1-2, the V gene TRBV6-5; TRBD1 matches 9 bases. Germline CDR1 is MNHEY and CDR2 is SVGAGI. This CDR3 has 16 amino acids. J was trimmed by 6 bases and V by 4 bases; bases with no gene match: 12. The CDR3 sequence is CASSFFPTGTGNGYTF. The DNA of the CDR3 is TGTGCCAGCAGTTTTTTTCCCACCGGGACAGGGAATGGCTACACCTTC.

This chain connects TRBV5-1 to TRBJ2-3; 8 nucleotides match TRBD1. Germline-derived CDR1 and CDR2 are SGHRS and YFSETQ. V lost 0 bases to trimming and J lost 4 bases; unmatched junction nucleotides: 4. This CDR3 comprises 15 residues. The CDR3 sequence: CASSLVAGGADTQYF. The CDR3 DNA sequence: TGCGCCAGCAGCTTGGTGGCAGGGGGCGCAGATACGCAGTATTTT.